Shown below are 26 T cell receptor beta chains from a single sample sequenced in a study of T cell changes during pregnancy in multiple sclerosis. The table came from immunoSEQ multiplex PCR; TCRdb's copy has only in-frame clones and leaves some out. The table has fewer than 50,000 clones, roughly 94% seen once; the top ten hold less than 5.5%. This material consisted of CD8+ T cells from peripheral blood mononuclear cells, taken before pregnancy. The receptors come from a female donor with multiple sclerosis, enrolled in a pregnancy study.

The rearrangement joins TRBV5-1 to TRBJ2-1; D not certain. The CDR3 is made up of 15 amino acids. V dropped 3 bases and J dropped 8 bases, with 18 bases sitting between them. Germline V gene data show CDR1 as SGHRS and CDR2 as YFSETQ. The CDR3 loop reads CASSSLVIASDEQFF. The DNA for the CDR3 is TGCGCCAGCAGCTCACTGGTGATAGCATCTGATGAGCAGTTCTTC.

The CDR3 nucleotides read TGTGCCAGCAGCCAAGACCTAGCGGACTCCTACGAGCAGTACTTC. Its translation is CASSQDLADSYEQYF. This chain joins TRBV14 and TRBJ2-7, with 7 nucleotides matching TRBD2. CDR3 length equals 15 residues. The V gene end was trimmed by 0 bases and the J gene end by 0 bases; junction bases not matched to a gene: 2. Per germline, CDR1 SGHDN and CDR2 FVKESK.

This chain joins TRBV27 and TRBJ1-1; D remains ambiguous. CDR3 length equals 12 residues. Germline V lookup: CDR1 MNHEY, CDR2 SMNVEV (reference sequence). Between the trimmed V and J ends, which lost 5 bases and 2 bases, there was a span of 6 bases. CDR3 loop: CASSNSNTEAFF. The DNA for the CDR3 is TGTGCCAGCAGTAACAGCAACACTGAAGCTTTCTTT.

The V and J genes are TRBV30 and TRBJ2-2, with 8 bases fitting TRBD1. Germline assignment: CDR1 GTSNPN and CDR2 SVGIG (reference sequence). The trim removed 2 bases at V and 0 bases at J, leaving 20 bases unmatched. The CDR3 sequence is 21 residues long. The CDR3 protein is CAWSHFERQGRVMTNTGELFF. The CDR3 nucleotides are TGTGCCTGGAGTCATTTTGAAAGACAGGGGCGGGTAATGACGAACACCGGGGAGCTGTTTTTT.

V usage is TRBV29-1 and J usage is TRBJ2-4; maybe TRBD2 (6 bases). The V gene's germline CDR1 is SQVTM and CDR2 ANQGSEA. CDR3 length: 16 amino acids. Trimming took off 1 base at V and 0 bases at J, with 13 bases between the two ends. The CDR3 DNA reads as TGCAGCGTTGAAGGGAGCGGGCCCCTAGCCAAAAACATTCAGTACTTC. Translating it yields CSVEGSGPLAKNIQYF.

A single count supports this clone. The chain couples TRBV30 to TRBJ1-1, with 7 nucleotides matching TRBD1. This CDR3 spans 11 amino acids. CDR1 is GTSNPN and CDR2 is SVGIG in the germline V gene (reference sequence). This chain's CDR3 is CASGGNTEAFF. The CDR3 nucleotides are TGTGCTTCAGGGGGAAACACTGAAGCTTTCTTT.

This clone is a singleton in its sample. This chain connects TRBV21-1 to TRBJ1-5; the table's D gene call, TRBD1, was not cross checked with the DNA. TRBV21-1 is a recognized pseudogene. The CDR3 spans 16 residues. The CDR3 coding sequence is TGTGCCAGCAGCAGTCAGACAGGGAAGTACAATCAGCCCCAGCATTTT. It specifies CASSSQTGKYNQPQHF.

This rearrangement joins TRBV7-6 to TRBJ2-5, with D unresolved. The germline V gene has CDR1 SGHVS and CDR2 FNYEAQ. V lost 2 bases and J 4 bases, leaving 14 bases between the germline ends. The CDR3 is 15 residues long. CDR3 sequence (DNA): TGTGCCAGCAGCTTAAGGCTAGACCGATTAGAGACCCAGTACTTC. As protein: CASSLRLDRLETQYF.

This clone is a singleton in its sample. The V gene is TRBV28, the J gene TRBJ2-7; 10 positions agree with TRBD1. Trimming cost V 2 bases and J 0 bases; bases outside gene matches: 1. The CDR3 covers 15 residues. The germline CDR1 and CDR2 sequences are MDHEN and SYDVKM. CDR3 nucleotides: TGTGCCAGCAGTTTAGGGACAGGGGACTCCTACGAGCAGTACTTC. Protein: CASSLGTGDSYEQYF.

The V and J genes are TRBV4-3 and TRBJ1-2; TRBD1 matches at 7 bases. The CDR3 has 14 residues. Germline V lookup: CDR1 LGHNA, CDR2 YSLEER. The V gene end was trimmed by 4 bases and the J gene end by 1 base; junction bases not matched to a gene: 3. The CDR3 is CASSPHRGNYGYTF. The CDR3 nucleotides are TGCGCCAGCAGCCCTCACAGGGGTAACTATGGCTACACCTTC.

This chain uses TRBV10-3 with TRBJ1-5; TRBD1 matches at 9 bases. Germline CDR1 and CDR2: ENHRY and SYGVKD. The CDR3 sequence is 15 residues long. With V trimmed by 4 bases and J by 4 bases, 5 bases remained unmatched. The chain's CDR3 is CAISGGQGPNQPQHF. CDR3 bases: TGTGCCATCAGTGGGGGACAGGGCCCAAATCAGCCCCAGCATTTT.

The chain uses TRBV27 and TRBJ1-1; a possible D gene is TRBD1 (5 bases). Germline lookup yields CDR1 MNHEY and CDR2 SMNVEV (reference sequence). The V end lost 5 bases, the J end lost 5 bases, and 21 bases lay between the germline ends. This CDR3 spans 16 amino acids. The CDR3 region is CASSPNTGPVVTEAFF. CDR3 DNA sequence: TGTGCCAGCAGTCCAAACACAGGCCCGGTCGTAACTGAAGCTTTCTTT.

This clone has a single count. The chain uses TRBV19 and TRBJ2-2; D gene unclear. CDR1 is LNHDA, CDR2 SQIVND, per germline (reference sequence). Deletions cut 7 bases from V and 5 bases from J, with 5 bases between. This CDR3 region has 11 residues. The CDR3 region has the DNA TGTGCCAGTAAAGCGACCGGGGAGCTGTTTTTT. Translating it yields CASKATGELFF.

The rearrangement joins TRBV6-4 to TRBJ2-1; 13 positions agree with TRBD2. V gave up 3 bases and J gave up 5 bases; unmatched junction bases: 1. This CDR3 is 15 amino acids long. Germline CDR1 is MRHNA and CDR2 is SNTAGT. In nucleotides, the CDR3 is TGTGCCAGCAGTGAGGGGACTAGCGGGAACAATGAGCAGTTCTTC. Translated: CASSEGTSGNNEQFF.

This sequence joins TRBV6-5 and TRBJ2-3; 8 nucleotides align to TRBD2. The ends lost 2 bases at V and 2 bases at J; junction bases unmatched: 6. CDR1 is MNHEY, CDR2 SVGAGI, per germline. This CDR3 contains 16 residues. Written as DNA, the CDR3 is TGTGCCAGCAGTTACGGAACTAGCGGATTCACAGATACGCAGTATTTT. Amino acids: CASSYGTSGFTDTQYF.

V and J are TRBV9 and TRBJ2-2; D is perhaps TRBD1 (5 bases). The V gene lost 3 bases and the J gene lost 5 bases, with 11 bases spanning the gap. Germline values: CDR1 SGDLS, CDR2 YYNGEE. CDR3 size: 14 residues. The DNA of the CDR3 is TGTGCCAGCAGCGCATACAGGACAACCGGGGAGCTGTTTTTT. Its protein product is CASSAYRTTGELFF.

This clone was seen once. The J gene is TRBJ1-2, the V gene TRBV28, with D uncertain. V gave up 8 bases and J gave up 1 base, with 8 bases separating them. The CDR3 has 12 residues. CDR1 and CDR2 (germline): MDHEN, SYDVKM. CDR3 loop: CASLRGNYGYTF. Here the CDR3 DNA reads TGTGCCAGCCTCCGGGGTAACTATGGCTACACCTTC.

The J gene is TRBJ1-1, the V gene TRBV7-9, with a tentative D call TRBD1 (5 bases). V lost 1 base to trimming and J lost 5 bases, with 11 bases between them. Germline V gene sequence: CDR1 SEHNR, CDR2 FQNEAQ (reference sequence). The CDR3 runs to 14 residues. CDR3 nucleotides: TGTGCCAGCAGCTTAGACGGGGGGTGGACTGAAGCTTTCTTT. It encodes CASSLDGGWTEAFF.

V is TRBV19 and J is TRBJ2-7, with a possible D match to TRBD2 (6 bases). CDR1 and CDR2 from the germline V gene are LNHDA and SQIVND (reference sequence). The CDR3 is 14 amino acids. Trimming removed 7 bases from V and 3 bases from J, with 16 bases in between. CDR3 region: CASTAQAGGYEQYF. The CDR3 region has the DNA TGTGCCAGTACCGCGCAAGCCGGGGGCTACGAGCAGTACTTC.

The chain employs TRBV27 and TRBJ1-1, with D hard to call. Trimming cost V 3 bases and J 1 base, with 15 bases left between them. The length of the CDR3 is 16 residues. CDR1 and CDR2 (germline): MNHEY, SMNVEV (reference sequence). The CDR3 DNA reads TGTGCCAGCAGTTTTTATCAGAGGCCTGCGAACACTGAAGCTTTCTTT. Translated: CASSFYQRPANTEAFF.

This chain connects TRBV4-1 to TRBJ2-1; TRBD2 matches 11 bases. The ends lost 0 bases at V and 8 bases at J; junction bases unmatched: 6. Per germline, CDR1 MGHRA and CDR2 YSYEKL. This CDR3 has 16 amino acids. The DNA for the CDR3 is TGCGCCAGCAGCCAAGATCAACTAGCGGGAGCCCATGAGCAGTTCTTC. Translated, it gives CASSQDQLAGAHEQFF.

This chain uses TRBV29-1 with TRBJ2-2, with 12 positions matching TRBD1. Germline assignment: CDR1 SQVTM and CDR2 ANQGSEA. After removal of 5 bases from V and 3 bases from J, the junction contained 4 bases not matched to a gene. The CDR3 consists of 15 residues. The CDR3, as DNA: TGCAGCGTTAGGGACAGGGGGCGGGACACCGGGGAGCTGTTTTTT. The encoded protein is CSVRDRGRDTGELFF.

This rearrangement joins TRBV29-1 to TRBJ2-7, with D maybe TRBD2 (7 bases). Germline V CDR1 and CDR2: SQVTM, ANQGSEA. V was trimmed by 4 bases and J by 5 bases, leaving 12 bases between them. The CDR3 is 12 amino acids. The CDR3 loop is CSVVGGAHEQYF. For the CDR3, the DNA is TGCAGCGTTGTGGGGGGGGCCCACGAGCAGTACTTC.

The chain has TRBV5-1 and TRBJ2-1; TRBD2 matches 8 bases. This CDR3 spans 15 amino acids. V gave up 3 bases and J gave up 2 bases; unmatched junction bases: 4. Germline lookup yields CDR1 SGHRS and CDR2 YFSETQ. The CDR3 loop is CASSSGGVAYNEQFF. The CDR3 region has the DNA TGCGCCAGCAGCTCGGGGGGGGTGGCCTACAATGAGCAGTTCTTC.

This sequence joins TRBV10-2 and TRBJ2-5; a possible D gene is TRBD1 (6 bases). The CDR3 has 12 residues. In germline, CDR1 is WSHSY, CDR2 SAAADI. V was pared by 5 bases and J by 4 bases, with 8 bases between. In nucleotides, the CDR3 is TGCGCCAGCAGTCCCAGGGGAGAGACCCAGTACTTC. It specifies CASSPRGETQYF.

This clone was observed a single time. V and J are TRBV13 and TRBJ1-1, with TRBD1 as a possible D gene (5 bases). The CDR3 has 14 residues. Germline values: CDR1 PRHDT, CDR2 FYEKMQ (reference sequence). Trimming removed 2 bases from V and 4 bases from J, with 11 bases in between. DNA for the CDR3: TGTGCCAGCAGCTTAAGCCGGGGGGGCACTGAAGCTTTCTTT. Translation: CASSLSRGGTEAFF.